One sample yielded the 11 T cell receptor beta chains listed below, sequenced in a study of T-cell memory formation after mild COVID-19. TCRdb fed the 5' RACE reads into MiXCR, producing one record per CDR3 protein. The sample lists roughly 300,000 distinct CDR3 sequences, roughly 16% seen once, with 20% to 25% in the top ten. Sequenced material: PBMCs or a T cell subset sorted from them (not recorded which). The receptors stem from a man aged 18 to 29 who had mild COVID-19 (a few samples of this study predate the infection). Cell type and time point are not known.

This clonotype showed up just a few times. The chain uses TRBV20-1 and TRBJ1-1, with a possible D match to TRBD1 (5 bases). Per germline, CDR1 DFQATT and CDR2 SNEGSKA (reference sequence). The ends were cut back, 3 bases at V and 0 bases at J, with 11 bases in the middle. This CDR3 has 14 amino acids. The chain's CDR3 is CSASAGAMNTEAFF. The CDR3, as DNA: TGCAGTGCTAGTGCCGGGGCAATGAACACTGAAGCTTTCTTT.

This chain connects TRBV5-1 to TRBJ2-5, with 7 bases lining up with TRBD1. With V trimmed by 3 bases and J by 1 base, 3 bases remained unmatched. Germline V gene data show CDR1 as SGHRS and CDR2 as YFSETQ. The CDR3 is made up of 14 amino acids. In DNA form, the CDR3 reads TGCGCCAGCAGCTGGGGGACAGTCCAAGAGACCCAGTACTTC. Amino acids: CASSWGTVQETQYF.

This clonotype showed up many times. V gene TRBV6-1 combines with J gene TRBJ2-5; either TRBD1 or TRBD2 may supply D (6 bases each). CDR1 MNHNS and CDR2 SASEGT come from the germline V gene. The germline V and J ends were trimmed by 3 bases and 2 bases, with 16 bases remaining between them. The CDR3 is 16 residues long. Here the CDR3 reads CASSDPGQGRQETQYF. CDR3 DNA: TGTGCCAGCAGTGATCCGGGGCAGGGGAGGCAAGAGACCCAGTACTTC.

V is TRBV4-1 and J is TRBJ2-2; TRBD2 is a possible D gene (5 bases). Trimming left V 1 base short and J 4 bases short, with 7 bases between. Germline V gene lookup returns CDR1 MGHRA and CDR2 YSYEKL. The CDR3 is made up of 14 amino acids. The CDR3 spells CASSQALATGELFF. CDR3 nucleotide sequence: TGCGCCAGCAGCCAAGCCCTAGCCACCGGGGAGCTGTTTTTT.

There are many counts of this clonotype. The gene calls are TRBV7-2 and TRBJ2-1; TRBD2 aligns across 12 bases. CDR3 length equals 15 residues. Germline values: CDR1 SGHTA, CDR2 FQGNSA. V shed 5 bases and J 9 bases; nucleotides not matched to a gene: 8. The CDR3: CASSPASGGGLEQFF. The CDR3 coding sequence is TGTGCCAGCAGCCCTGCTAGCGGGGGGGGCCTTGAGCAGTTCTTC.

The chain carries TRBV5-1 and TRBJ1-2, with unresolved D. Germline V gene data show CDR1 as SGHRS and CDR2 as YFSETQ. With 0 bases removed from V and 2 bases from J, the gap between germline ends came to 5 bases. This CDR3 has 13 residues. The CDR3 sequence is CASSLDQNYGYTF. CDR3 DNA: TGCGCCAGCAGCTTGGATCAGAACTATGGCTACACCTTC.

There are many counts of this clonotype. The CDR3 here is CASVTGTSNEQFF. The DNA for the CDR3 is TGTGCCAGCGTGACCGGGACCTCCAATGAGCAGTTCTTC. This chain joins TRBV2 and TRBJ2-1, with D perhaps matching TRBD1 or TRBD2 (5 bases each). This CDR3 has 13 amino acids. V was clipped by 8 bases and J by 6 bases, with 14 bases between them. CDR1 and CDR2 (germline): SNHLY, FYNNEI.

The chain is built from TRBV7-2 and TRBJ1-5; D gene unclear. This CDR3 is built from 15 residues. The germline gives CDR1 SGHTA, CDR2 FQGNSA. Trimming shortened V by 0 bases and J by 4 bases, and 10 bases separated the two germline ends. This chain's CDR3 is CASSLAGSRNQPQHF. The CDR3 nucleotides are TGTGCCAGCAGCTTAGCGGGTTCCAGGAATCAGCCCCAGCATTTT.

This sequence joins TRBV10-3 and TRBJ2-5, with D perhaps TRBD1 (6 bases). Germline values: CDR1 ENHRY, CDR2 SYGVKD. Trimming pared 11 bases from V and 3 bases from J, leaving 10 bases between. The CDR3 extends over 11 amino acids. CDR3 residues: CAVGQKETQYF. The CDR3 DNA is TGTGCCGTTGGACAGAAAGAGACCCAGTACTTC.

The chain links TRBV4-3 to TRBJ1-4, with TRBD1 matching 8 bases. V was pared by 4 bases and J by 4 bases, with 11 bases of the junction left unmatched. The CDR3 contains 17 residues. Germline CDR1 reads LGHNA; CDR2 reads YSLEER. The CDR3 coding sequence is TGCGCCAGCAGCCTAGACAGGACAGGGACTTATAATGAAAAACTGTTTTTT. Its protein product is CASSLDRTGTYNEKLFF.

The V gene is TRBV28, the J gene TRBJ2-5; D may be TRBD2 (7 bases). Trimming took 0 bases from V and 7 from J, leaving 12 bases between them. The CDR3 extends over 14 amino acids. Germline values: CDR1 MDHEN, CDR2 SYDVKM. The CDR3 is CASSLWQGRGTQYF. The CDR3, as DNA: TGTGCCAGCAGTTTATGGCAGGGGAGGGGGACCCAGTACTTC. Full variable domain (remainder filled in from reference TRBV28 and TRBJ2-5): DVKVTQSSRYLVKRTGEKVFLECVQDMDHENMFWYRQDPGLGLRLIYFSYDVKMKEKGDIPEGYSVSREKKERFSLILESASTNQTSMYLCASSLWQGRGTQYFGPGTRLLVL.